This T cell receptor (beta chain) was sequenced during a study of T cells in Graves' hyperthyroidism and ophthalmopathy. From RNA transcripts, TCR beta CDR3 regions were amplified. In the first-round RT-PCR of the TCR CDR3, the HTBI primer set was used. TCRdb used MiXCR to reprocess the multiplex PCR reads, holding one entry per CDR3 protein. The sample includes 700,000 to 850,000 distinct CDR3 sequences, approximately 40% of them seen just once. This clonotype has ten or more counts. The germline V gene has CDR1 SGHRS and CDR2 YFSETQ. CDR3 length: 11 residues. Trimming pared 6 bases from V and 1 base from J, leaving 4 bases between. Those with hyperthyroidism were 18 to 65 years old, newly diagnosed, and ill for under 2 months. The authors took PBMCs from 8 to 10 ml fresh peripheral blood.

The sample comprised blood. The sequence was collected from a woman aged 40 to 50 with Graves' hyperthyroidism. The J gene is TRBJ1-1, the V gene TRBV5-1, with D unclear. The CDR3, as DNA: TGCGCCAGCATGAAGAACACTGAAGCTTTCTTT. Its translation: CASMKNTEAFF.